The rows below give T cell receptor beta chains drawn from one sample of a study of blood T cell repertoires in COVID-19. Generated by immunoSEQ multiplex PCR, the TCRdb table keeps only in-frame clones and is missing some. The data contain 330,000 or so clones, 75% to 90% of them singletons. The sequenced material came from PBMCs or T cells enriched from blood (not recorded which). The receptor source for this set is a man aged 25 to 40 who had recovered from COVID-19. Each CDR3 is given with its conserved first and last residue. A D gene is named only where the DNA matches it firmly. Clone size appears in some rows only: once, few, many, or a class for an expanded clone.

size: NA; D: NA; J: TRBJ2-1; V: TRBV7-2; CDR3: CASSFDWQGEQFF; DNA: TGTGCCAGCAGCTTTGACTGGCAAGGTGAGCAGTTCTTC
size: NA; D: TRBD1; J: TRBJ2-7; V: TRBV3-1/TRBV3-2; CDR3: CASSPTGTEQYF; DNA: TGTGCCAGCAGCCCGACAGGGACCGAGCAGTACTTC
size: few; D: TRBD1; J: TRBJ1-2; V: TRBV7-9; CDR3: CASSPPLTGTELNYGYTF; DNA: TGTGCCAGCAGCCCACCTTTAACCGGGACAGAGCTTAACTATGGCTACACCTTC
size: NA; D: TRBD2; J: TRBJ2-2; V: TRBV5-1; CDR3: CASSPDGSGGMGTGELFF; DNA: TGCGCCAGCAGCCCGGATGGTAGCGGGGGGATGGGCACCGGGGAGCTGTTTTTT
size: NA; D: NA; J: TRBJ2-1; V: TRBV28; CDR3: CASIQNNEQFF; DNA: TGTGCCAGCATACAGAACAATGAGCAGTTCTTC
size: NA; D: NA; J: TRBJ1-2; V: TRBV10-3; CDR3: CASQEGSDYGYTF; DNA: TGTGCCAGTCAAGAGGGCAGTGACTATGGCTACACCTTC
size: NA; D: NA; J: TRBJ2-2; V: TRBV7-9; CDR3: CASSLGLTSNTGELFF; DNA: TGTGCCAGCAGCTTGGGCCTTACTTCGAACACCGGGGAGCTGTTTTTT
size: NA; D: NA; J: TRBJ2-7; V: TRBV4-1; CDR3: CASSQLTGNYEQYF; DNA: TGCGCCAGCAGCCAACTGACAGGTAACTACGAGCAGTACTTC
size: NA; D: NA; J: TRBJ2-7; V: TRBV24-1; CDR3: CATSDSRMSPFYEQYF; DNA: TGTGCCACCAGTGATTCTAGGATGAGTCCTTTCTACGAGCAGTACTTC
size: NA; D: TRBD1; J: TRBJ1-3; V: TRBV6-5; CDR3: CASTLGQGSGNTIYF; DNA: TGTGCCAGCACGTTGGGACAGGGCTCTGGAAACACCATATATTTT
size: NA; D: NA; J: TRBJ2-3; V: TRBV15; CDR3: CATSRDKIQGTMHTDTQYF; DNA: TGTGCCACCAGCAGAGATAAGATTCAGGGGACGATGCACACAGATACGCAGTATTTT
size: NA; D: TRBD2; J: TRBJ2-1; V: TRBV19; CDR3: CASSTTSGGINEQFF; DNA: TGTGCCAGTAGTACCACTAGCGGGGGGATCAATGAGCAGTTCTTC
size: NA; D: NA; J: TRBJ1-5; V: TRBV19; CDR3: CASTPDSHNQPQHF; DNA: TGTGCCAGTACTCCAGACAGCCACAATCAGCCCCAGCATTTT
size: NA; D: TRBD1; J: TRBJ1-6; V: TRBV7-9; CDR3: CASSLSRQGNSPLHF; DNA: TGTGCCAGCAGCTTATCCAGACAGGGGAATTCACCCCTCCACTTT
size: NA; D: TRBD1; J: TRBJ1-6; V: TRBV19; CDR3: CAGRTGGSPLHF; DNA: TGTGCCGGTAGGACAGGGGGATCACCCCTCCACTTT
size: NA; D: NA; J: TRBJ2-3; V: TRBV10-1; CDR3: CASSEGGTGNTDTQYF; DNA: TGCGCCAGCAGTGAGGGGGGGACGGGGAACACAGATACGCAGTATTTT
size: NA; D: NA; J: TRBJ2-2; V: TRBV3-1/TRBV3-2; CDR3: CASSQVVGTGELFF; DNA: TGTGCCAGCAGCCAAGTAGTTGGCACCGGGGAGCTGTTTTTT
size: NA; D: TRBD1; J: TRBJ2-5; V: TRBV13; CDR3: CASSSADRGKETQYF; DNA: TGTGCCAGCAGCTCGGCCGACAGGGGAAAAGAGACCCAGTACTTC
size: once; D: NA; J: TRBJ1-2; V: TRBV28; CDR3: CASSLVYEDGYTF; DNA: TGTGCCAGCAGTCTCGTCTACGAGGATGGCTACACCTTC
size: NA; D: TRBD1; J: TRBJ1-3; V: TRBV6-5; CDR3: CASSYSGTGADTIYF; DNA: TGTGCCAGCAGTTACTCGGGGACAGGGGCGGACACCATATATTTT
size: NA; D: NA; J: TRBJ2-5; V: TRBV27; CDR3: CASSFRWAAYQETQYF; DNA: TGTGCCAGCAGTTTTAGGTGGGCCGCGTACCAAGAGACCCAGTACTTC
size: NA; D: TRBD2; J: TRBJ2-3; V: TRBV14; CDR3: CASSLRLAVTDTQYF; DNA: TGTGCCAGCAGCCTGAGGCTAGCGGTGACAGATACGCAGTATTTT
size: few; D: TRBD1; J: TRBJ1-2; V: TRBV7-9; CDR3: CASSPGTGAFNGYTF; DNA: TGTGCCAGCAGCCCAGGGACAGGGGCCTTTAATGGCTACACCTTC
size: NA; D: NA; J: TRBJ1-1; V: TRBV28; CDR3: CASSSPRSSDTEAFF; DNA: TGTGCCAGCAGTTCACCTCGGTCATCGGACACTGAAGCTTTCTTT
size: NA; D: TRBD1; J: TRBJ1-1; V: TRBV4-2; CDR3: CASSQDELRGQGMNTEAFF; DNA: TGTGCCAGCAGCCAAGATGAGTTGAGGGGACAGGGGATGAACACTGAAGCTTTCTTT
size: NA; D: NA; J: TRBJ2-2; V: TRBV7-3; CDR3: CASTNQGNTGELFF; DNA: TGTGCCAGCACCAATCAGGGTAACACCGGGGAGCTGTTTTTT
size: NA; D: NA; J: TRBJ1-1; V: TRBV18; CDR3: CASSPVSLNTEAFF; DNA: TGTGCCAGCTCACCCGTAAGCTTGAACACTGAAGCTTTCTTT
size: NA; D: TRBD1; J: TRBJ1-2; V: TRBV7-9; CDR3: CASSSRTGSIAYGYTF; DNA: TGTGCCAGCAGTTCGCGGACAGGAAGCATCGCCTATGGCTACACCTTC
size: NA; D: NA; J: TRBJ2-3; V: TRBV5-1; CDR3: CASSPYGGDTDTQYF; DNA: TGCGCCAGCAGCCCTTACGGGGGAGACACAGATACGCAGTATTTT
size: once; D: NA; J: TRBJ1-1; V: TRBV13; CDR3: CASSSNRATTEAFF; DNA: TGTGCCAGCAGCTCCAACAGGGCGACCACTGAAGCTTTCTTT
size: NA; D: TRBD1; J: TRBJ1-1; V: TRBV10-3; CDR3: CAISRTGDSTEAFF; DNA: TGTGCCATCAGTCGGACAGGGGATAGCACTGAAGCTTTCTTT
size: NA; D: NA; J: TRBJ1-2; V: TRBV5-8; CDR3: CASSFSGYTF; DNA: TGTGCCAGCAGCTTCAGTGGCTACACCTTC
size: NA; D: NA; J: TRBJ2-1; V: TRBV5-1; CDR3: CASSVGQGYYNEQFF; DNA: TGCGCCAGCAGCGTCGGGCAGGGATACTACAATGAGCAGTTCTTC
size: NA; D: NA; J: TRBJ1-1; V: TRBV7-9; CDR3: CASSLAFSGESTEAFF; DNA: TGTGCCAGCAGCTTAGCCTTCAGCGGGGAAAGCACTGAAGCTTTCTTT
size: NA; D: NA; J: TRBJ1-2; V: TRBV6-5; CDR3: CASSYRPGYTF; DNA: TGTGCCTCATCCTACAGGCCTGGCTACACCTTC